This T cell receptor beta chain was recorded in a study of T cells after yellow fever vaccination. Study results and caveats: In post-booster samples, most primary-vaccination clones reappeared (about 97% CD4, roughly 89% CD8).

MiXCR, applied by TCRdb to the 5' RACE reads, yields one record per CDR3 protein. The sample has about 150,000 distinct CDR3 sequences; 6.6% are singletons. This clonotype came up many times. Its target is not known. CDR3 length equals 14 residues. Trimming removed 10 bases from V and 6 bases from J; junction bases left unmatched: 13. The germline gives CDR1 MNHEY, CDR2 SVGEGT. J is TRBJ2-7 and V is TRBV6-2 or TRBV6-3, with 9 bases matching TRBD1. This clonotype was obtained from a man aged 30 to 39 who received the YFV17D yellow fever vaccine. Material: CD4+ T cells sorted from PBMCs, obtained 10 days after the yellow fever booster vaccination. CDR3 residues: CATRRGGTGTEQYF. CDR3 nucleotide sequence: TGTGCCACCCGGCGGGGCGGGACAGGGACCGAGCAGTACTTC.